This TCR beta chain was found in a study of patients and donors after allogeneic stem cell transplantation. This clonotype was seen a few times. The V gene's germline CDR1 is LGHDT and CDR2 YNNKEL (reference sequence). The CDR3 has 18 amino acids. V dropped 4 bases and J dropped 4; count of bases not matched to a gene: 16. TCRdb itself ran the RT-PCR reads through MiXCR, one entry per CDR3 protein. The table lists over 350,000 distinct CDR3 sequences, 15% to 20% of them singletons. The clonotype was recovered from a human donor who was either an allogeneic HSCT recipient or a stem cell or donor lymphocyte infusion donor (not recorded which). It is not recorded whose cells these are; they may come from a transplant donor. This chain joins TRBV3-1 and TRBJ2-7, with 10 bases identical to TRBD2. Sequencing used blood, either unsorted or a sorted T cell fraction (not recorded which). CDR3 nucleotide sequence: TGTGCCAGCAGCCTCTTTCTACTAGCGGGATACCCTCAGTACGAGCAGTACTTC. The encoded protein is CASSLFLLAGYPQYEQYF.